The rows below give T cell receptor beta chains drawn from one sample of a study of blood T cell repertoires in COVID-19. TCRdb keeps only in-frame clones here, not all; method: immunoSEQ multiplex PCR. Of roughly 260,000 clones listed, approximately 83% are singletons. The specimen sequenced was PBMCs or T cells enriched from blood (not recorded which). Receptors originate from a woman aged 45-59 years who had recovered from COVID-19. Each CDR3 is given with its conserved first and last residue. Each record gives: D gene, J gene, V gene, CDR3 length, clone size, CDR3 protein, CDR3 DNA. A D gene is named only where the DNA matches it firmly. Only some rows state a clone size, as once, few, many or a class for expanded clones.

d_call: .
j_call: TRBJ1-2
v_call: TRBV27
cdr3_length: 15
clone_size: .
cdr3_aa: CASRRPGQYWYGYTF
cdr3_nt: TGTGCCAGCAGACGACCTGGACAGTATTGGTACGGCTACACCTTC

d_call: TRBD1
j_call: TRBJ2-7
v_call: TRBV7-2
cdr3_length: 15
clone_size: once
cdr3_aa: CASSLVTGGPYEQYF
cdr3_nt: TGTGCCAGCAGCTTAGTGACAGGGGGCCCCTACGAGCAGTACTTC

d_call: .
j_call: TRBJ1-1
v_call: TRBV3-1/TRBV3-2
cdr3_length: 14
clone_size: .
cdr3_aa: CASSHSGVGTEAFF
cdr3_nt: TGTGCCAGCAGCCACTCGGGGGTAGGGACTGAAGCTTTCTTT

d_call: TRBD2
j_call: TRBJ2-1
v_call: TRBV10-3
cdr3_length: 17
clone_size: .
cdr3_aa: CAIAPELIAGTRGEQFF
cdr3_nt: TGTGCCATCGCTCCCGAACTGATAGCGGGAACACGAGGTGAGCAGTTCTTC

d_call: .
j_call: TRBJ2-7
v_call: TRBV7-9
cdr3_length: 13
clone_size: once
cdr3_aa: CASSLHRVDEQYF
cdr3_nt: TGTGCCAGCAGCTTACACAGGGTCGACGAGCAGTACTTC

d_call: .
j_call: TRBJ2-7
v_call: TRBV9
cdr3_length: 15
clone_size: .
cdr3_aa: CASSVEGSYVDEQYF
cdr3_nt: TGTGCCAGCAGCGTAGAAGGGAGCTACGTCGACGAGCAGTACTTC

d_call: .
j_call: TRBJ1-5
v_call: TRBV2
cdr3_length: 14
clone_size: few
cdr3_aa: CASSEDAGWQPQHF
cdr3_nt: TGTGCCAGCAGTGAAGATGCAGGGTGGCAGCCCCAGCATTTT

d_call: .
j_call: TRBJ2-3
v_call: TRBV3-1/TRBV3-2
cdr3_length: 14
clone_size: .
cdr3_aa: CASSPPRTTDTQYF
cdr3_nt: TGTGCCAGCAGCCCTCCCCGGACAACAGATACGCAGTATTTT

d_call: TRBD2
j_call: TRBJ2-3
v_call: TRBV9
cdr3_length: 15
clone_size: .
cdr3_aa: CASSVTSARSDTQYF
cdr3_nt: TGTGCCAGCAGCGTAACTAGCGCCAGATCAGATACGCAGTATTTT

d_call: TRBD2
j_call: TRBJ2-5
v_call: TRBV7-9
cdr3_length: 13
clone_size: .
cdr3_aa: CASSRAGGETQYF
cdr3_nt: TGTGCCAGCAGCCGAGCGGGAGGGGAGACCCAGTACTTC

d_call: .
j_call: TRBJ1-2
v_call: TRBV7-9
cdr3_length: 16
clone_size: .
cdr3_aa: CASSLPRDPLGYGYTF
cdr3_nt: TGTGCCAGCAGCTTACCGCGGGACCCCCTGGGGTATGGCTACACCTTC

d_call: TRBD2
j_call: TRBJ2-3
v_call: TRBV7-2
cdr3_length: 17
clone_size: .
cdr3_aa: CASSLTLTSGITDTQYF
cdr3_nt: TGTGCCAGCAGCTTAACTCTGACTAGCGGTATCACAGATACGCAGTATTTT